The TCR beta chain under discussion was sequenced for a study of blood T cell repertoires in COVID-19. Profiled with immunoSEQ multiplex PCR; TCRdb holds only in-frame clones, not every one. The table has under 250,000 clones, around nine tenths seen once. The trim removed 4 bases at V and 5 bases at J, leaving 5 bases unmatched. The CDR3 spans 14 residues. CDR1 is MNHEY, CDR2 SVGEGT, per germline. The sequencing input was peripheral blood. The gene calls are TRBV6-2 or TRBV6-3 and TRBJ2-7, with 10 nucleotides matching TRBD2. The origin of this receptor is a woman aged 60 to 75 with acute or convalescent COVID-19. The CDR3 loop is CASSSSGRGNEQYF. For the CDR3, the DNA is TGTGCCAGCAGTTCTAGCGGGAGAGGCAACGAGCAGTACTTC.